This T cell receptor (beta chain) is from a study of regulatory and conventional T cells in RAG deficiency. Study conclusions and caveats: Compared with controls, unique Treg TCR beta sequences dropped about 97-fold in Omenn syndrome and CID/AS. Omenn patients showed >90% Treg-Tconv overlap and shorter CDR3 lengths. Shannon entropy was markedly lower and Simpson indices higher in RAG-deficient patients than control T-cell subsets.

Blood CD4+ CD25-low CD127-high conventional T cells supplied the genomic DNA template. For this clone: Antigen unknown.

Some clones are missing from TCRdb's copy, which holds only in-frame ones; the method was immunoSEQ multiplex PCR. The data contain 20,000 or so clones, 85% to 95% of them singletons. The CDR3 loop spans 13 amino acids. Germline CDR1 is MNHNS and CDR2 is SASEGT. V lost 4 bases, J lost 6 bases, and 7 bases lay in between. These data also featured in a second study, about regulatory T cells. From that paper: Amplification used 52 TRBV primers and 13 TRBJ primers. Patient repertoires had restricted TRB V-J pairs and skewed V and J usage, most in Tregs.

Sequencing input: CD4+ T cells sorted from blood. The sequence came from a human donor in good health. The chain links TRBV6-1 to TRBJ1-6; D is possibly TRBD1 (6 bases). The CDR3 nucleotides read TGTGCCAGCAGTGCAGGGGCTAATTCACCCCTCCACTTT. Its protein is CASSAGANSPLHF.